This T cell receptor beta chain derives from a study of CD8 T cells in Susac syndrome. With random hexamers, 0.5 to 1 ug RNA was reverse transcribed. TCRdb re-derived calls from the immunoSEQ multiplex PCR reads in MiXCR, one entry per CDR3 protein. Of some 450,000 distinct CDR3 sequences listed, about 85% were seen once; the top ten hold roughly 0.1%. Germline loops: CDR1 SNHLY, CDR2 FYNNEI. V lost 6 bases, J lost 2 bases, and 7 bases stayed unmatched. The CDR3 has 14 residues. This chain connects TRBV2 to TRBJ2-7; 7 positions agree with TRBD1. The receptor's source is a human donor with multiple sclerosis. Sequenced material: CD8+ T cells from PBMCs. Here the CDR3 DNA reads TGTGCCAGCAGGGCAGGGGGTGGAACCTACGAGCAGTACTTC. Protein sequence: CASRAGGGTYEQYF. Full variable domain (outside the CDR3, taken from reference TRBV2 and TRBJ2-7): EPEVTQTPSHQVTQMGQEVILRCVPISNHLYFYWYRQILGQKVEFLVSFYNNEISEKSEIFDDQFSVERPDGSNFTLKIRSTKLEDSAMYFCASRAGGGTYEQYFGPGTRLTVT.